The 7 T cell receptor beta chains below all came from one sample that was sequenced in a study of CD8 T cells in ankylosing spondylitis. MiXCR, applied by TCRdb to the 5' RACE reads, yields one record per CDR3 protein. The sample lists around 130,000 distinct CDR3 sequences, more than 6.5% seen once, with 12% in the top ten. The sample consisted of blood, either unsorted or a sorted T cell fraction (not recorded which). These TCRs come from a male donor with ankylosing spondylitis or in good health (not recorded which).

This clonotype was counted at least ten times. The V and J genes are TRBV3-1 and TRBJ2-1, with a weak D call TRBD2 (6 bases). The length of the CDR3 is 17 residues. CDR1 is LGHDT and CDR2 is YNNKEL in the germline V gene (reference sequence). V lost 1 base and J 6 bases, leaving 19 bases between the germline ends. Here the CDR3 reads CASSQVRAGSGLNEQFF. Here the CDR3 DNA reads TGTGCCAGCAGCCAAGTGAGAGCGGGTTCCGGCCTCAATGAGCAGTTCTTC.

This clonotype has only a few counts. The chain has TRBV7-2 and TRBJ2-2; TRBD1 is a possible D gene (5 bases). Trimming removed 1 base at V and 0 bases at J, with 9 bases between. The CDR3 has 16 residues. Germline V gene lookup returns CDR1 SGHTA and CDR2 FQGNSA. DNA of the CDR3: TGTGCCAGCAGCTTAGTTTGGACAACGAACACCGGGGAGCTGTTTTTT. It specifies CASSLVWTTNTGELFF.

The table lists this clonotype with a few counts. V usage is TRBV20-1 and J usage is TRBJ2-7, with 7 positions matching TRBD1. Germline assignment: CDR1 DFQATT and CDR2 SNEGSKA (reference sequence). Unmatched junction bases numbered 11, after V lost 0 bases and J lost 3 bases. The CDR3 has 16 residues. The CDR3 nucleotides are TGCAGTGCTAGAGACCCCGACAGGGACCTTTTCTACGAGCAGTACTTC. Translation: CSARDPDRDLFYEQYF.

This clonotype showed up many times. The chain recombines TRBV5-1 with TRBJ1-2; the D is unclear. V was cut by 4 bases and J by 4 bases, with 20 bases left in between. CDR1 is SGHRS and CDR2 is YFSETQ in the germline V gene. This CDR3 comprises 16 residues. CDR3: CASSPDPTDLIYGYTF. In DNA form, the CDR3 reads TGCGCCAGCAGCCCTGACCCCACAGATCTTATCTATGGCTACACCTTC.

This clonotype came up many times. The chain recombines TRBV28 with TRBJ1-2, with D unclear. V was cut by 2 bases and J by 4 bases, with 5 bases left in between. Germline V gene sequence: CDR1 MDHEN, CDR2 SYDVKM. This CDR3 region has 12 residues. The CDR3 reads CASSLVGYGYTF. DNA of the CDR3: TGTGCCAGCAGTTTAGTGGGCTATGGCTACACCTTC.

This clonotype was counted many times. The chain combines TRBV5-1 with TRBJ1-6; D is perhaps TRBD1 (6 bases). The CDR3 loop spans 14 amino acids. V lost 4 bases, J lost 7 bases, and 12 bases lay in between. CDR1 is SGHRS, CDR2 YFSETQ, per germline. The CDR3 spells CASSQRGDNSPLHF. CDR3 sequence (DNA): TGCGCCAGCAGCCAAAGGGGGGACAATTCACCCCTCCACTTT.

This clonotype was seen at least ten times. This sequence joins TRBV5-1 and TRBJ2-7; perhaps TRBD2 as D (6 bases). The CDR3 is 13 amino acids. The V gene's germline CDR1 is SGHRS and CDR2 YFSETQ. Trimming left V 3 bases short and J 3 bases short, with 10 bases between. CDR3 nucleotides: TGCGCCAGCAGCTGGGGACTTGGCTACGAGCAGTACTTC. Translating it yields CASSWGLGYEQYF.